The 4 T cell receptor beta chains below were found in one sample sequenced in a study of cytomegalovirus exposure and HLA in healthy donors. The PCR was carried out with 60 Vbeta primers and 13 Jbeta primers. Generated by immunoSEQ multiplex PCR, the TCRdb table keeps only in-frame clones and is missing some. The repertoire consists of about 160,000 clones, with around 82% occurring once and the leading ten covering roughly 10%. The sequenced material came from PBMCs. Source of these receptors: a man aged 50 to 59 in good health and CMV-seropositive.

The V and J genes are TRBV19 and TRBJ1-1; TRBD1 might be the D (5 bases). The CDR3 has 15 amino acids. Trimming removed 5 bases at V and 1 base at J, with 14 bases between. The germline gives CDR1 LNHDA, CDR2 SQIVND (reference sequence). The CDR3 loop reads CASSWTIYANTEAFF. The CDR3 DNA is TGTGCCAGTAGTTGGACAATCTATGCGAACACTGAAGCTTTCTTT.

The gene calls are TRBV6-5 and TRBJ1-3; 9 bases align to TRBD1. The trim removed 7 bases at V and 4 bases at J, leaving 5 bases unmatched. Per the germline V gene, CDR1 is MNHEY and CDR2 is SVGAGI. This CDR3 comprises 14 residues. Here the CDR3 DNA reads TGTGCCAGCAAAGGGACAGGGAGAGGAAACACCATATATTTT. Its translation: CASKGTGRGNTIYF.

The chain employs TRBV19 and TRBJ2-4; 8 nucleotides match TRBD2. The CDR3 sequence is 14 residues long. Germline values: CDR1 LNHDA, CDR2 SQIVND (reference sequence). The junction had 2 bases not matched to a gene; V was cut back by 7 bases and J by 0 bases. The CDR3 loop is CASTTSGAKNIQYF. The CDR3 region has the DNA TGTGCCAGTACCACTAGCGGAGCCAAAAACATTCAGTACTTC.

This chain connects TRBV18 to TRBJ1-1; 8 nucleotides agree with TRBD1. Germline CDR1 KGHSH, CDR2 LQKENI. Trimming took 4 bases from V and 5 from J; bases not matched to a gene: 12. This CDR3 region has 16 residues. The CDR3 region has the DNA TGTGCCAGCTCACACCCACAGGGGGGCCGTGGGACTGAAGCTTTCTTT. It specifies CASSHPQGGRGTEAFF.